The 24 T cell receptor beta chains in this list originate from one sample, sequenced in a study of T cells in women clearing cervical HPV infection. Libraries were prepared by immunoSEQ multiplex PCR; TCRdb keeps only in-frame clonotypes and omits some of them. The sample totals fewer than 50,000 clones. Sequences were obtained from blood buffy coat. All receptors come from a woman aged 18-70 years with a cervical HPV16 infection that either progressed to CIN3+ or cleared (not recorded which).

The CDR3 DNA, read in part, is TGTGCCACGGCGGGGGGCGACTACAATGAG. Translating gives CATAGGDYNE. The whole CDR3 protein reads CATAGGDYNEQFF. The J gene is TRBJ2-1, the V gene TRBV18; TRBD2 matches at 8 bases. Read coverage stops 3 residues before the CDR3 terminus; the germline J gene supplies the remainder. Trimming at V came to 10 bases and at J to 3 bases, leaving 5 bases not matched to a gene. From germline, CDR1 is KGHSH and CDR2 LQKENI. There are 13 residues in the CDR3. Using reference TRBV18 and TRBJ2-1 for the parts outside the CDR3, the full variable domain is NAGVMQNPRHLVRRRGQEARLRCSPMKGHSHVYWYRQLPEEGLKFMVYLQKENIIDESGMPKERFSAEFPKEGPSILRIQQVVRGDSAAYFCATAGGDYNEQFFGPGTRLTVL.

About this clone: Read coverage stops 3 residues before the CDR3 terminus; the germline J gene supplies the remainder. The chain links TRBV6-4 to TRBJ2-7, with a possible D match to TRBD2 (6 bases). The germline CDR1 and CDR2 sequences are MRHNA and SNTAGT. V dropped 6 bases and J dropped 2 bases, with 17 bases sitting between them. The CDR3 sequence is 15 residues long. CDR3 sequence: CASSLDPSAPYEQYF. CDR3 DNA (partial): TGTGCCAGCAGCCTAGATCCTAGCGCACCCTACGAG.

Of note for this clone: The read is 3 residues too short to cover the CDR3 end, so that end is filled in from the germline J gene. The chain combines TRBV4-1 with TRBJ2-5; D ambiguous. V lost 0 bases to trimming and J lost 5 bases, with 4 bases between them. CDR1 is MGHRA, CDR2 YSYEKL, per germline. The CDR3 consists of 12 residues. This CDR3 reads CASSQDMETQYF. The part of the CDR3 DNA that was read is TGCGCCAGCAGCCAAGATATGGAGACC.

Concerning this clone: Read data end 3 residues before the CDR3 end; the end is taken from the germline J gene. The rearrangement links TRBV19 to TRBJ2-3; TRBD1 might be the D (6 bases). Germline CDR1 LNHDA, CDR2 SQIVND (reference sequence). This CDR3 is built from 12 residues. The CDR3 DNA, read in part, is TGTGCCAGTAACGGCCTTCAGGGGACG. As protein: CASNGLQGT. The entire CDR3 protein reads CASNGLQGTQYF.

As regards this clone: The read stops 3 residues short of the end of the CDR3; the missing end is completed from the germline J gene. This chain connects TRBV5-1 to TRBJ2-3; 7 nucleotides line up with TRBD1. The CDR3 has 15 amino acids. Germline assignment: CDR1 SGHRS and CDR2 YFSETQ. Trimming cost V 2 bases and J 2 bases; bases outside gene matches: 5. The CDR3: CASSFPTGNTDTQYF. CDR3 DNA (partial): TGCGCCAGCAGCTTTCCGACAGGGAACACAGATACG. The variable domain in full, completed from reference TRBV5-1 and TRBJ2-3, reads KAGVTQTPRYLIKTRGQQVTLSCSPISGHRSVSWYQQTPGQGLQFLFEYFSETQRNKGNFPGRFSGRQFSNSRSEMNVSTLELGDSALYLCASSFPTGNTDTQYFGPGTRLTVL.

As concerns this clone: The read ends 3 residues early relative to the CDR3; the germline J gene fills the gap. The chain uses TRBV7-9 and TRBJ1-4; D unclear. The CDR3 is made up of 15 amino acids. Trimming removed 1 base from V and 5 bases from J, with 11 bases in between. Germline V lookup: CDR1 SEHNR, CDR2 FQNEAQ (reference sequence). CDR3 loop: CASSLGNGGNEKLFF. CDR3 DNA (partial): TGTGCCAGCAGCTTAGGGAATGGCGGAAATGAAAAA.

The sequenced CDR3 bases are TGTGCCAGCAGTGCGGACAGGGTTAGGGATCAGCCC. It specifies CASSADRVRDQP. The CDR3, in full, reads CASSADRVRDQPQHF. This chain uses TRBV6-1 with TRBJ1-5; 8 bases align to TRBD1. From the germline J gene comes the end of the CDR3, since the read stops 3 residues before it. Per the germline V gene, CDR1 is MNHNS and CDR2 is SASEGT. V lost 4 bases, J lost 5 bases, and 7 bases stayed unmatched. CDR3 length equals 15 residues.

About this clone: The read ends 3 residues early relative to the CDR3; the germline J gene fills the gap. J is TRBJ2-6 and V is TRBV11-2; D is unclear. V lost 3 bases, J lost 1 base, and 4 bases lay in between. The CDR3 has 14 amino acids. The germline V gene encodes CDR1 SGHAT and CDR2 FQNNGV. CDR3 bases read: TGTGCCAGCAGCTTTCCGTCTGGGGCCAACGTC. This sequence encodes CASSFPSGANV. The whole CDR3 region reads CASSFPSGANVLTF.

On this clone: Coverage ceases 3 residues before the CDR3 finishes, and the germline J gene fills in the end. The gene calls are TRBV20-1 and TRBJ1-6, with a weak D call TRBD1 (6 bases). The ends were cut back, 7 bases at V and 7 bases at J, with 14 bases in the middle. The CDR3 runs to 13 residues. Germline CDR1 and CDR2: DFQATT and SNEGSKA (reference sequence). Partial CDR3 DNA: TGCAGTGTTACTGGAGGGGGAAATTCACCC. Its translation: CSVTGGGNSP. The complete CDR3 protein is CSVTGGGNSPLHF.

Comments on this clone: The CDR3 end falls 3 residues outside the read, so it is completed with the germline J gene. V gene TRBV5-1 combines with J gene TRBJ1-4, with 9 positions matching TRBD1. From germline, CDR1 is SGHRS and CDR2 YFSETQ. This CDR3 is built from 16 residues. Trimming took 4 bases from V and 3 from J; bases not matched to a gene: 7. The CDR3 is CASSVGQGGPNEKLFF. The DNA read from the CDR3 is TGCGCCAGCAGCGTGGGACAGGGTGGTCCTAATGAAAAA.

With regard to this clone: The germline gene is not matched at one end of the junction; a read error may be the cause. The CDR3 is cut off 3 residues early in the read; its end comes from the germline J gene. The chain has TRBV20-1 and TRBJ2-1, with a tentative D call TRBD2 (6 bases). CDR3 length: 15 amino acids. Germline lookup yields CDR1 DFQATT and CDR2 SNEGSKA (reference sequence). CDR3 DNA (partial): TGCAGTGCTAACCCAAGATCTTTGGACTACCATGAG. This codes for CSANPRSLDYHE. The whole CDR3 reads CSANPRSLDYHEQFF.

On this clone itself: The read ends 3 residues shy of where the CDR3 ends; the end is completed using the germline J gene. The gene calls are TRBV4-1 and TRBJ2-7, with 11 bases identical to TRBD2. The CDR3 covers 16 residues. Unmatched junction bases numbered 8, after V lost 4 bases and J lost 3 bases. The V gene's germline CDR1 is MGHRA and CDR2 YSYEKL. This CDR3 is CASSPYALAGDYEQYF. The sequenced CDR3 bases are TGCGCCAGCAGCCCCTACGCACTAGCGGGAGACTACGAG.

With respect to this clone: The CDR3 is cut off 3 residues early in the read; its end comes from the germline J gene. V is TRBV6-1 and J is TRBJ1-3; possible D gene TRBD1, 5 bases. The CDR3 runs to 13 residues. Germline V lookup: CDR1 MNHNS, CDR2 SASEGT. The ends were cut back, 0 bases at V and 9 bases at J, with 9 bases in the middle. The CDR3 DNA, read in part, is TGTGCCAGCAGTGAAGCTGGAAGGGGCACC. This encodes CASSEAGRGT. The CDR3 as a whole reads CASSEAGRGTIYF.

Comment on this clone: The CDR3 end is not reached by the read, which stops 3 residues before it; the germline J gene fills it in. The chain is built from TRBV4-2 and TRBJ2-3; D might be TRBD1 (6 bases). Per the germline V gene, CDR1 is LGHNA and CDR2 is YNFKEQ. The germline V and J ends were trimmed by 0 bases and 8 bases, with 21 bases remaining between them. CDR3 size: 17 residues. CDR3 bases read: TGTGCCAGCAGCCAAGACAGTATGGACAGAGCCGTGGGTACG. It encodes CASSQDSMDRAVGT. The entire CDR3 is CASSQDSMDRAVGTQYF.

Concerning this clone: The CDR3 is cut off 3 residues early in the read; its end comes from the germline J gene. The V call is TRBV5-1, the J call TRBJ2-5; 8 bases map to TRBD2. This CDR3 region has 15 residues. Germline CDR1 reads SGHRS; CDR2 reads YFSETQ. Unmatched junction bases numbered 9, after V lost 3 bases and J lost 5 bases. CDR3 DNA, as far as it was read: TGCGCCAGCAGCTCCGGGACTAGGGGGAGGGAGACC. It translates to CASSSGTRGRET. The full CDR3 reads CASSSGTRGRETQYF.

A remark on this clone: The CDR3 end falls 3 residues outside the read, so it is completed with the germline J gene. The chain joins TRBV19 to TRBJ1-5; tentatively, D is TRBD1 (5 bases). Germline V gene sequence: CDR1 LNHDA, CDR2 SQIVND (reference sequence). V dropped 4 bases and J dropped 2 bases, with 18 bases sitting between them. This CDR3 contains 17 residues. Incomplete CDR3 DNA: TGTGCCAGTAGTAATCTCGGTTGGGGGGGTGGCAATCAGCCC. Translating it yields CASSNLGWGGGNQP. The CDR3 in full is CASSNLGWGGGNQPQHF.

With regard to this clone: The CDR3 goes on 3 residues after the read ends, and that part is filled in from the germline J gene. The rearrangement joins TRBV2 to TRBJ1-4, with 8 nucleotides matching TRBD1. J gave up 7 bases and V 4 bases, and 14 bases lay outside the gene matches. Germline V gives CDR1 SNHLY, CDR2 FYNNEI. The CDR3 consists of 17 residues. CDR3 region: CASSGDRGFKVGEKLFF. The CDR3 bases that were read are TGTGCCAGCAGTGGTGACAGGGGATTTAAAGTGGGTGAAAAA.

As concerns this clone: The CDR3 extends 3 residues past the end of the read, so its final part is completed from the germline J gene. This chain connects TRBV19 to TRBJ2-1; 9 nucleotides line up with TRBD2. CDR1 and CDR2 from the germline V gene are LNHDA and SQIVND (reference sequence). With 7 bases clipped from V and 4 bases from J, the junction kept 11 bases outside the gene matches. The CDR3 is 16 amino acids. The CDR3 loop reads CASTEKRAGGYNEQFF. The DNA read from the CDR3 is TGTGCCAGTACCGAAAAGCGAGCGGGGGGATACAATGAG.

To note about this clone: The read falls 3 residues short of the CDR3 end, and the missing part is taken from the germline J gene. V is TRBV20-1 and J is TRBJ1-5, with 8 bases aligning to TRBD1. From germline, CDR1 is DFQATT and CDR2 SNEGSKA (reference sequence). V gave up 5 bases and J gave up 0 bases; unmatched junction bases: 9. The CDR3 has 16 residues. CDR3: CSAPDRARYSNQPQHF. Partial CDR3 DNA: TGCAGTGCTCCGGACAGGGCTAGGTATAGCAATCAGCCC.

On this clone: The observed sequence ends 3 residues before the CDR3 terminus, with the missing tail filled in from the germline J gene. The chain employs TRBV7-8 and TRBJ2-6; perhaps TRBD1 as D (6 bases). The CDR3 runs to 18 residues. Germline lookup yields CDR1 SGHVS and CDR2 FQNEAQ. The V and J ends lost 5 bases and 0 bases respectively, with 17 bases between them. The CDR3 spells CASSVGTPSPSGANVLTF. The CDR3 DNA, read in part, is TGTGCCAGCAGCGTCGGGACACCTTCACCCTCTGGGGCCAACGTC.

As for this clone: From the germline J gene comes the end of the CDR3, since the read stops 3 residues before it. V usage is TRBV6-2 or TRBV6-3 and J usage is TRBJ2-1, with D possibly TRBD1 on 5 matching bases. This CDR3 region has 14 residues. Germline CDR1 and CDR2: MNHEY and SVGEGT. V lost 8 bases to trimming and J lost 8 bases, with 19 bases between them. The CDR3 here is CASGNRFLKDEQFF. The DNA read from the CDR3 is TGTGCCAGCGGAAACAGGTTCCTTAAGGATGAG.

Of note for this clone: With the read ending 3 residues before the CDR3 end, the germline J gene is used to fill in that end. The rearrangement joins TRBV19 to TRBJ2-1; 11 bases map to TRBD2. There are 17 residues in the CDR3. V shed 5 bases and J 8 bases; nucleotides not matched to a gene: 14. Germline V lookup: CDR1 LNHDA, CDR2 SQIVND (reference sequence). The covered CDR3 bases are TGTGCCAGTAGTCGTCTAGCGGGGGGTACTAACGCAGATGAG. Protein product: CASSRLAGGTNADE. The complete CDR3 protein is CASSRLAGGTNADEQFF.

As to this clone: Read sequence stops 3 residues before the CDR3 end, and the germline J gene provides the missing end. The gene calls are TRBV20-1 and TRBJ2-3; 7 bases fit TRBD2. V trimming: 5 bases; J trimming: 0 bases; junction bases outside the gene matches: 5. CDR1 DFQATT and CDR2 SNEGSKA come from the germline V gene (reference sequence). CDR3 length equals 14 residues. The covered CDR3 bases are TGCAGTGCTGTACCCGGGGGGAGCACAGATACG. This encodes CSAVPGGSTDT. The entire CDR3 is CSAVPGGSTDTQYF.

Regarding this clone: The read ends 3 residues before the CDR3 terminus; that terminus is restored from the germline J gene. The chain combines TRBV2 with TRBJ1-1; 10 positions agree with TRBD1. CDR3 length equals 17 residues. Germline V gene data show CDR1 as SNHLY and CDR2 as FYNNEI. V trimming: 8 bases; J trimming: 2 bases; junction bases outside the gene matches: 14. This chain's CDR3 is CASEAAPGQGINTEAFF. CDR3 DNA (partial): TGTGCCAGCGAAGCGGCCCCGGGACAGGGGATAAACACTGAA.